These 24 T cell receptor beta chains were all obtained from the same sample, sequenced in a study of Graves' ophthalmopathy and Graves' hyperthyroidism (dated by TCRdb to the late 2010s). The data were produced on an Illumina HiSeq 2000. For repertoire sequencing, TCR beta CDR3 regions were amplified from RNA transcripts. The first round was an RT-PCR using HTBI primers with the Qiagen OneStep RT-PCR kit, and this first round was followed by a second-round multiplex PCR, then size selection and purification. The public reads were run again by TCRdb, first through fastp at Q25 and then through MiXCR, and only productive beta chains were kept. One record per CDR3 amino acid sequence lists the most common genes and DNA. This sample holds about 210,000 distinct CDR3 sequences; roughly 27% were observed only once. Clones ranked in the top ten supply about 8.2% of the sample. Sample: peripheral blood. The receptors were gathered from a man aged 45 to 65 with Graves' ophthalmopathy. Donor details come from another sample of the same person, matched by shared clones.

The table lists this clonotype with many counts. V usage is TRBV30 and J usage is TRBJ1-1; D ambiguous. The CDR3 length is 14 residues. Between the trimmed V and J ends, which lost 4 bases and 0 bases, there was a span of 12 bases. Germline V gives CDR1 GTSNPN, CDR2 SVGIG (reference sequence). The CDR3 region has the DNA TGTGCCTGGACAGGCGGAACCCTGAACACTGAAGCTTTCTTT. Protein: CAWTGGTLNTEAFF.

Ten or more counts support this clonotype. The chain carries TRBV28 and TRBJ2-7; 7 bases fit TRBD1. The CDR3 consists of 17 residues. The germline gives CDR1 MDHEN, CDR2 SYDVKM. J was trimmed by 6 bases and V by 1 base; bases with no gene match: 15. The CDR3 DNA reads as TGTGCCAGCAGTTTATTTACCGGGACAGACGGGGTCTCCGAGCAGTACTTC. Protein sequence: CASSLFTGTDGVSEQYF. The whole variable domain, remainder taken from reference TRBV28 and TRBJ2-7, is DVKVTQSSRYLVKRTGEKVFLECVQDMDHENMFWYRQDPGLGLRLIYFSYDVKMKEKGDIPEGYSVSREKKERFSLILESASTNQTSMYLCASSLFTGTDGVSEQYFGPGTRLTVT.

The sample holds many counts of this clonotype. The chain links TRBV14 to TRBJ1-4, with D possibly being TRBD1 (5 bases). CDR1 and CDR2 from the germline V gene are SGHDN and FVKESK. V lost 8 bases and J 5 bases, leaving 12 bases between the germline ends. This CDR3 is built from 13 residues. For the CDR3, the DNA is TGTGCCAGCGCGAGCAGGGCCAATGAAAAACTGTTTTTT. Translated, it gives CASASRANEKLFF.

This clonotype was seen many times. A much larger clone lies a single base off, so this may be a read error. The gene calls are TRBV5-1 and TRBJ1-1; TRBD1 aligns across 9 bases. V was pared by 4 bases and J by 6 bases, with 4 bases of the junction left unmatched. The CDR3 has 13 residues. CDR1 and CDR2 from the germline V gene are SGHRS and YFSETQ. The CDR3 spells CASSVRQGAEAFF. CDR3 coding DNA: TGCGCCAGCAGCGTCAGACAGGGGGCTGAAGCTTTCTTT.

In this sample, this clonotype turned up many times. The rearrangement uses TRBV19 and TRBJ2-7; 11 nucleotides align to TRBD2. In germline, CDR1 is LNHDA, CDR2 SQIVND (reference sequence). The V gene end was trimmed by 5 bases and the J gene end by 2 bases; junction bases not matched to a gene: 8. This CDR3 comprises 16 residues. CDR3 DNA: TGTGCCAGTAGTCCAGGGGTGACTAGCGGGACCTACGAGCAGTACTTC. Its translation is CASSPGVTSGTYEQYF.

This clonotype was recorded many times. The rearrangement uses TRBV29-1 and TRBJ2-7; the D gene is possibly TRBD2 (6 bases). The CDR3 sequence is 13 residues long. Trimming took off 4 bases at V and 4 bases at J, with 14 bases between the two ends. Germline CDR1 reads SQVTM; CDR2 reads ANQGSEA. The CDR3 loop is CSVGREYSYEQYF. For the CDR3, the DNA is TGCAGCGTTGGTCGGGAGTATTCGTACGAGCAGTACTTC.

The sample holds many counts of this clonotype. The rearrangement joins TRBV11-2 to TRBJ2-6; a possible D gene is TRBD1 (6 bases). This CDR3 spans 17 amino acids. V was trimmed by 5 bases and J by 0 bases, leaving 14 bases between them. In germline, CDR1 is SGHAT, CDR2 FQNNGV. CDR3 amino acids: CASSTGQLLSGANVLTF. In nucleotides, the CDR3 is TGTGCCAGCAGCACCGGACAGTTGCTCTCTGGGGCCAACGTCCTGACTTTC.

This clonotype was found many times. The CDR3 is CSARDLEGLRQPQHF. The CDR3 DNA reads TGCAGTGCTAGAGATCTTGAGGGATTGCGTCAGCCCCAGCATTTT. This chain links TRBV20-1 with TRBJ1-5, with D uncertain. With 0 bases removed from V and 6 bases from J, the gap between germline ends came to 15 bases. The V gene's germline CDR1 is DFQATT and CDR2 SNEGSKA (reference sequence). The CDR3 totals 15 residues.

This clonotype has a count of ten or more. The chain employs TRBV12-3 or TRBV12-4 and TRBJ2-7; D is perhaps TRBD2 (5 bases). The CDR3 has 14 residues. The ends were cut back, 1 base at V and 5 bases at J, with 12 bases in the middle. CDR3 in DNA: TGTGCCAGCAGTTTAGGAGGGAGAGGCGACGAGCAGTACTTC. Encoded protein: CASSLGGRGDEQYF.

This clonotype was seen at least ten times. J is TRBJ2-2 and V is TRBV19; 7 bases align to TRBD1. Germline V lookup: CDR1 LNHDA, CDR2 SQIVND (reference sequence). V lost 10 bases to trimming and J lost 0 bases; unmatched junction nucleotides: 8. This CDR3 region has 15 residues. The CDR3 nucleotides are TGTGCCACGACTCCGGGACAGACGAACACCGGGGAGCTGTTTTTT. This sequence encodes CATTPGQTNTGELFF.

This clonotype was detected ten times or more. The chain combines TRBV7-2 with TRBJ2-7, with D tentatively TRBD1 or TRBD2 (6 bases each). Germline loops: CDR1 SGHTA, CDR2 FQGNSA. There are 16 residues in the CDR3. The V and J ends lost 3 bases and 2 bases respectively, with 17 bases between them. The CDR3 region has the DNA TGTGCCAGCAGCTTGCGACGGGGGCTAAAAACCTACGAGCAGTACTTC. Translated, it gives CASSLRRGLKTYEQYF. The variable domain in full, with the rest retrieved from reference TRBV7-2 and TRBJ2-7, is GAGVSQSPSNKVTEKGKDVELRCDPISGHTALYWYRQSLGQGLEFLIYFQGNSAPDKSGLPSDRFSAERTGGSVSTLTIQRTQQEDSAVYLCASSLRRGLKTYEQYFGPGTRLTVT.

This clonotype was detected ten times or more. The J gene is TRBJ1-5, the V gene TRBV6-5; maybe TRBD1 (5 bases). Trimming pared 6 bases from V and 0 bases from J, leaving 12 bases between. Germline lookup yields CDR1 MNHEY and CDR2 SVGAGI. The CDR3 spans 15 residues. The CDR3 DNA reads TGTGCCAGCAGATCAGGGTCCTATAGCAATCAGCCCCAGCATTTT. This codes for CASRSGSYSNQPQHF.

This clonotype came up many times. The chain recombines TRBV14 with TRBJ2-2; possible D gene TRBD1, 6 bases. V lost 0 bases, J lost 5 bases, and 10 bases lay in between. This CDR3 contains 15 residues. Germline-derived CDR1 and CDR2 are SGHDN and FVKESK. The CDR3 DNA reads TGTGCCAGCAGCCAAGATCTCACAGGGACCGGGGAGCTGTTTTTT. Its protein is CASSQDLTGTGELFF.

The CDR3 spells CASSGTGFSNQPQHF. The DNA of the CDR3 is TGTGCCAGTTCCGGCACAGGGTTTAGCAATCAGCCCCAGCATTTT. V usage is TRBV19 and J usage is TRBJ1-5, with a weak D call TRBD1 (6 bases). The CDR3 covers 15 residues. The ends were cut back, 8 bases at V and 0 bases at J, with 14 bases in the middle. Germline lookup yields CDR1 LNHDA and CDR2 SQIVND (reference sequence).

The sample holds many counts of this clonotype. This chain uses TRBV29-1 with TRBJ2-7; 11 bases fit TRBD2. The CDR3 spans 14 residues. Germline CDR1 and CDR2: SQVTM and ANQGSEA. V dropped 2 bases and J dropped 4; count of bases not matched to a gene: 4. CDR3: CSVELASGGYEQYF. In nucleotides, the CDR3 is TGCAGCGTTGAACTGGCTAGCGGGGGGTACGAGCAGTACTTC.

The chain combines TRBV9 with TRBJ1-2; 8 bases fit TRBD1. J was trimmed by 4 bases and V by 4 bases; bases with no gene match: 9. The CDR3 has 15 residues. Germline CDR1 is SGDLS and CDR2 is YYNGEE. The CDR3 loop is CASSPLADRVYGYTF. The CDR3 nucleotides are TGTGCCAGCAGCCCCTTGGCGGACAGGGTCTATGGCTACACCTTC.

This clonotype was seen more than once but under ten times. This rearrangement joins TRBV27 to TRBJ1-5; D is possibly TRBD1 (6 bases). CDR3 size: 13 residues. V was shortened by 10 bases and J by 3 bases, with 13 bases between the two germline ends. Germline V gives CDR1 MNHEY, CDR2 SMNVEV (reference sequence). CDR3 DNA: TGTGCCACCAGGAGACAGGTCAATCAGCCCCAGCATTTT. This translates into CATRRQVNQPQHF.

This chain connects TRBV6-5 to TRBJ1-2; 8 bases are a match to TRBD1. Trimming took 0 bases from V and 3 from J; bases not matched to a gene: 6. Germline lookup yields CDR1 MNHEY and CDR2 SVGAGI. There are 16 residues in the CDR3. CDR3 coding DNA: TGTGCCAGCAGTTACTCGATACACAGGGGGGACTATGGCTACACCTTC. It encodes CASSYSIHRGDYGYTF.

This clonotype was recorded at least ten times. The chain recombines TRBV15 with TRBJ2-5; the D gene is possibly TRBD2 (6 bases). V dropped 5 bases and J dropped 3 bases, with 10 bases sitting between them. This CDR3 has 13 residues. Per germline, CDR1 LNHNV and CDR2 YYDKDF (reference sequence). This CDR3 reads CATSAGPEETQYF. The CDR3 bases are TGTGCCACCAGCGCGGGGCCCGAAGAGACCCAGTACTTC. The full variable domain, its missing parts supplied by reference TRBV15 and TRBJ2-5, is DAMVIQNPRYQVTQFGKPVTLSCSQTLNHNVMYWYQQKSSQAPKLLFHYYDKDFNNEADTPDNFQSRRPNTSFCFLDIRSPGLGDTAMYLCATSAGPEETQYFGPGTRLLVL.

The chain recombines TRBV6-2 or TRBV6-3 with TRBJ1-2; D gene uncertain. There are 14 residues in the CDR3. CDR1 and CDR2 (germline): MNHEY, SVGEGT. The V and J ends lost 4 bases and 6 bases respectively, with 15 bases between them. CDR3 nucleotides: TGTGCCAGCAGTTGCTTCGACCAAGGGAATGGCTACACCTTC. This gives the protein CASSCFDQGNGYTF.

This clonotype was seen at least ten times. The rearrangement links TRBV28 to TRBJ1-1; no reliable D call. The CDR3 is 13 amino acids. Trimming shortened V by 3 bases and J by 10 bases, and 15 bases separated the two germline ends. Germline CDR1 and CDR2: MDHEN and SYDVKM. The CDR3 here is CASSFAREYRAFF. DNA of the CDR3: TGTGCCAGCAGTTTCGCACGGGAATATCGAGCTTTCTTT.

The chain is built from TRBV11-2 and TRBJ1-6, with unresolved D. Germline-derived CDR1 and CDR2 are SGHAT and FQNNGV. Between the trimmed V and J ends, which lost 5 bases and 5 bases, there was a span of 16 bases. This CDR3 spans 16 amino acids. The CDR3 DNA is TGTGCCAGCAGCATGACCGACGGTGGGGATAATTCACCCCTCCACTTT. Translation: CASSMTDGGDNSPLHF.

The V gene is TRBV27, the J gene TRBJ1-2, with D hard to call. Germline CDR1 reads MNHEY; CDR2 reads SMNVEV (reference sequence). The CDR3 is 14 amino acids. V was shortened by 8 bases and J by 4 bases, with 17 bases between the two germline ends. The CDR3 loop reads CASRGPAGTYGYTF. Here the CDR3 DNA reads TGTGCCAGCCGCGGGCCAGCGGGCACCTATGGCTACACCTTC.

This clonotype was seen at least ten times. The rearrangement uses TRBV10-2 and TRBJ1-5; no definite D call. Looked up from germline, CDR1 is WSHSY and CDR2 is SAAADI. The CDR3 covers 18 residues. The germline V and J ends were trimmed by 0 bases and 8 bases, with 23 bases remaining between them. CDR3: CASSESLFGPPEGEPQHF. The CDR3 DNA is TGCGCCAGCAGTGAGTCCCTTTTTGGACCCCCGGAGGGCGAGCCCCAGCATTTT.